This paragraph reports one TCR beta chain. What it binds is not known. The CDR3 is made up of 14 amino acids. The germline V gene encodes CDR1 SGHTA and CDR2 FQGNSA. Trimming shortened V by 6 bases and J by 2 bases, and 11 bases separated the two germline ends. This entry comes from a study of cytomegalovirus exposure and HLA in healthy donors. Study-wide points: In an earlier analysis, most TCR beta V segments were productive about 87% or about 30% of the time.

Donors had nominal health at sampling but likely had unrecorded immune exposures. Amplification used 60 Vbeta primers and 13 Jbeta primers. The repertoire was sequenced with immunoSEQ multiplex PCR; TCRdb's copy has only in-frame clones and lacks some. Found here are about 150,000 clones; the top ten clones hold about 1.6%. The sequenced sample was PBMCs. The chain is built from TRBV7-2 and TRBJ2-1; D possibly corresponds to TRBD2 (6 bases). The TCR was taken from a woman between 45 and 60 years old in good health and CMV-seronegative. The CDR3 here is CASRTGTPYNEQFF. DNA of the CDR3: TGTGCCAGCAGAACCGGGACTCCCTACAATGAGCAGTTCTTC.